The 31 T cell receptor beta chains in this list originate from one sample, sequenced in a study of response to subunit inactivated influenza vaccine. TCRdb reprocessed the RT-PCR reads with MiXCR, giving one entry per CDR3 protein. The data contain about 150,000 distinct CDR3 sequences, roughly 10% of them singletons. This specimen consisted of CD8+ T cells sorted from PBMCs, obtained around 25 months after vaccination. Receptors were obtained from a man between 50 and 70 years old who received an inactivated influenza vaccine.

Comment on this clonotype: A junction end diverges from the germline sequence, so it may reflect a read error. This sequence joins TRBV7-9 and TRBJ1-6, with D hard to call. The CDR3 sequence is 14 residues long. Germline lookup yields CDR1 SEHNR and CDR2 FQNEAQ (reference sequence). The CDR3 region is CAITEAGSNSPLPF. In DNA form, the CDR3 reads TGTGCCATCACGGAGGCAGGTTCGAATTCACCCCTCCCCTTT.

The chain is built from TRBV11-3 and TRBJ1-3; D gene uncertain. Germline-derived CDR1 and CDR2 are SGHNT and YENEEA. The CDR3 has 16 residues. The germline V and J ends were trimmed by 5 bases and 0 bases, with 14 bases remaining between them. For the CDR3, the DNA is TGTGCCAGCAGCCCTAGGACGGAGAGCTCTGGAAACACCATATATTTT. Translation gives CASSPRTESSGNTIYF.

This clonotype has at least ten counts. V is TRBV5-5 and J is TRBJ2-4; a weak D match, TRBD2 (6 bases). The length of the CDR3 is 14 residues. V was pared by 4 bases and J by 0 bases, with 8 bases between. Germline V CDR1 and CDR2: SGHKS, YYEKEE (reference sequence). Here the CDR3 reads CASSMGLAKNIQYF. The CDR3 DNA is TGTGCCAGCAGCATGGGACTAGCCAAAAACATTCAGTACTTC. The complete variable domain, with remaining parts taken from reference TRBV5-5 and TRBJ2-4, reads DAGVTQSPTHLIKTRGQQVTLRCSPISGHKSVSWYQQVLGQGPQFIFQYYEKEERGRGNFPDRFSARQFPNYSSELNVNALLLGDSALYLCASSMGLAKNIQYFGAGTRLSVL.

This clonotype was found a few times. The rearrangement links TRBV5-1 to TRBJ2-1, with D maybe TRBD1 (5 bases). Trimming removed 2 bases at V and 0 bases at J, with 18 bases between. CDR1 and CDR2 from the germline V gene are SGHRS and YFSETQ. This CDR3 has 18 residues. CDR3 in amino acids: CASSFGPSGSISYNEQFF. CDR3 DNA sequence: TGCGCCAGCAGCTTCGGACCTTCAGGGTCGATCTCCTACAATGAGCAGTTCTTC.

This clonotype was seen more than once but under ten times. The chain has TRBV25-1 and TRBJ1-5, with D tentatively TRBD1 (6 bases). The CDR3 runs to 15 residues. Trimming took 4 bases from V and 0 from J, leaving 10 bases between them. The germline gives CDR1 MGHDK, CDR2 SYGVNS. The CDR3: CASSGRGSSNQPQHF. The DNA of the CDR3 is TGTGCCAGCAGTGGAAGGGGGAGTAGCAATCAGCCCCAGCATTTT.

The chain links TRBV6-6 to TRBJ2-2, with D uncertain. The CDR3 consists of 13 residues. CDR1 MNHNY and CDR2 SVGAGI come from the germline V gene (reference sequence). V dropped 7 bases and J dropped 2 bases, with 8 bases sitting between them. Here the CDR3 reads CASTGTNTGELFF. For the CDR3, the DNA is TGTGCCAGCACTGGTACTAACACCGGGGAGCTGTTTTTT.

This clonotype has a handful of counts. This chain uses TRBV28 with TRBJ2-3; 11 bases fit TRBD2. Germline CDR1 reads MDHEN; CDR2 reads SYDVKM. This CDR3 is 16 amino acids long. Losses at the gene ends were 6 bases for V and 6 bases for J; bases not matched to a gene: 11. The CDR3 sequence is CASSPGSGRAWDTQYF. In DNA form, the CDR3 reads TGTGCCAGCAGCCCTGGTAGCGGGAGGGCCTGGGATACGCAGTATTTT.

This clonotype was observed a few times. The CDR3 region is CASSPGTGGAYNEQFF. CDR3 coding DNA: TGCGCCAGCAGCCCCGGGACGGGGGGAGCTTACAATGAGCAGTTCTTC. J is TRBJ2-1 and V is TRBV4-1; 7 nucleotides match TRBD2. With V trimmed by 4 bases and J by 4 bases, 10 bases remained unmatched. Germline CDR1 is MGHRA and CDR2 is YSYEKL. There are 16 residues in the CDR3.

This clonotype was seen more than once but under ten times. The CDR3 protein is CASSIGGPREQFF. The CDR3 DNA reads TGTGCCAGTAGTATTGGGGGACCTCGTGAGCAGTTCTTC. The chain carries TRBV19 and TRBJ2-1, with D tentatively TRBD1 or TRBD2 (5 bases each). V gave up 3 bases and J gave up 9 bases, with 12 bases separating them. The length of the CDR3 is 13 residues. Per germline, CDR1 LNHDA and CDR2 SQIVND (reference sequence).

This chain uses TRBV10-3 with TRBJ2-3; TRBD2 aligns across 10 bases. After removal of 10 bases from V and 4 bases from J, the junction contained 14 bases not matched to a gene. Germline V gives CDR1 ENHRY, CDR2 SYGVKD. The CDR3 extends over 16 amino acids. The CDR3 loop is CATTRVAGGDADTQYF. The CDR3 DNA is TGTGCCACGACCCGGGTAGCGGGAGGAGATGCAGATACGCAGTATTTT.

The table lists this clonotype with many counts. V is TRBV4-3 and J is TRBJ1-1, with D possibly matching TRBD1 (5 bases). Germline CDR1 reads LGHNA; CDR2 reads YSLEER. CDR3 length: 14 residues. The V end was cut by 3 bases, the J end by 1 base, with 9 bases between. CDR3: CASSHATGNTEAFF. CDR3 DNA sequence: TGCGCCAGCAGCCACGCCACAGGGAACACTGAAGCTTTCTTT.

This clonotype has a handful of counts. V gene TRBV7-9 combines with J gene TRBJ2-7; no firm D call. The CDR3 loop spans 12 amino acids. Germline V gives CDR1 SEHNR, CDR2 FQNEAQ (reference sequence). V was cut by 4 bases and J by 6 bases, with 10 bases left in between. The CDR3 here is CASSSRQAEQYF. The CDR3 nucleotides read TGTGCCAGCAGCTCCCGACAAGCCGAGCAGTACTTC.

This clonotype has a count of ten or more. V gene TRBV7-9 combines with J gene TRBJ1-1; D is unresolved. This CDR3 is built from 13 residues. V lost 1 base and J 6 bases, leaving 9 bases between the germline ends. CDR1 SEHNR and CDR2 FQNEAQ come from the germline V gene (reference sequence). CDR3 protein: CASSLGEYAEAFF. CDR3 DNA: TGTGCCAGCAGCTTAGGGGAGTATGCTGAAGCTTTCTTT.

The chain carries TRBV28 and TRBJ2-5, with D unresolved. Germline values: CDR1 MDHEN, CDR2 SYDVKM. V shed 7 bases and J shed 0 bases, with 9 bases lying between them. The CDR3 spans 13 residues. The CDR3: CASTNINQETQYF. As DNA, the CDR3 is TGTGCCAGCACCAATATTAACCAAGAGACCCAGTACTTC.

The DNA for the CDR3 is TGTGCCAGCAGCTTAGGGGCCACATTTCCCGACGAGCAGTACTTC. This translates into CASSLGATFPDEQYF. The chain has TRBV7-2 and TRBJ2-7; D gene ambiguous. Germline CDR1 reads SGHTA; CDR2 reads FQGNSA. Trimming took off 1 base at V and 5 bases at J, with 15 bases between the two ends. The CDR3 runs 15 residues.

This clonotype was seen only a few times. The V and J genes are TRBV5-1 and TRBJ1-6, with D perhaps matching TRBD1 (5 bases). In germline, CDR1 is SGHRS, CDR2 YFSETQ. The V end lost 4 bases, the J end lost 7 bases, and 9 bases lay between the germline ends. There are 13 residues in the CDR3. CDR3 in amino acids: CASSVGLNSPLHF. For the CDR3, the DNA is TGCGCCAGCAGCGTGGGACTAAATTCACCCCTCCACTTT.

This clonotype has a handful of counts. This chain joins TRBV4-2 and TRBJ2-7; 7 bases match TRBD2. The CDR3 spans 14 residues. After removal of 7 bases from V and 4 bases from J, the junction contained 10 bases not matched to a gene. Germline lookup yields CDR1 LGHNA and CDR2 YNFKEQ. DNA of the CDR3: TGTGCCAGCATGGGGGGGGACCGCCCTTACGAGCAGTACTTC. This codes for CASMGGDRPYEQYF.

This clonotype showed up just a few times. The CDR3 spells CASSQVQGLLRVAGELFF. The CDR3 DNA follows: TGTGCCAGCAGCCAAGTGCAGGGACTCCTAAGGGTGGCCGGGGAGCTGTTTTTT. The chain links TRBV3-1 to TRBJ2-2; D is possibly TRBD2 (6 bases). Germline assignment: CDR1 LGHDT and CDR2 YNNKEL (reference sequence). V shed 1 base and J shed 6 bases, with 21 bases lying between them. The CDR3 consists of 18 residues.

This clonotype occurred many times. V gene TRBV27 combines with J gene TRBJ1-1; 9 bases align to TRBD1. The CDR3 has 15 amino acids. The V segment lost 7 bases and the J segment 4 bases; nucleotides outside the gene matches: 10. The germline V gene encodes CDR1 MNHEY and CDR2 SMNVEV (reference sequence). This CDR3 reads CASTTGTGWSTEAFF. In DNA form, the CDR3 reads TGTGCCAGCACAACCGGGACAGGGTGGAGCACTGAAGCTTTCTTT.

This clonotype was recorded at least ten times. This chain uses TRBV21-1 with TRBJ2-5; the table's TRBD1 call for D was not verified on the DNA. TRBV21-1 is marked as a pseudogene. This CDR3 region has 16 residues. The CDR3 coding sequence is TGTGCCAGCAGCGAATTAAAACGGCGGGGGCAAGAGACCCAGTACTTC. Its protein is CASSELKRRGQETQYF.

This chain uses TRBV6-5 with TRBJ2-7; TRBD1 might be the D (6 bases). With 4 bases removed from V and 6 bases from J, the gap between germline ends came to 16 bases. CDR1 and CDR2 (germline): MNHEY, SVGAGI. This CDR3 contains 14 residues. In nucleotides, the CDR3 is TGTGCCAGCAGTTTTCTAAACAGGGATTCCGAGCAGTACTTC. Translated: CASSFLNRDSEQYF.

This CDR3 reads CASSQVGV. CDR3 DNA sequence: TGCGCCAGCAGCCAAGTGGGGGTC. V and J are TRBV4-3 and TRBJ2-7; D is ambiguous. In germline, CDR1 is LGHNA, CDR2 YSLEER. The CDR3 loop spans 8 amino acids.

This CDR3 is CASSPPGGGGTDTQYF. DNA for the CDR3: TGTGCCAGCAGCCCCCCAGGGGGAGGGGGCACAGATACGCAGTATTTT. The chain joins TRBV11-2 to TRBJ2-3, with D perhaps assigned TRBD1 or TRBD2 (7 bases each). This CDR3 spans 16 amino acids. Germline V CDR1 and CDR2: SGHAT, FQNNGV. V shed 5 bases and J shed 1 base, with 16 bases lying between them.

The rearrangement links TRBV29-1 to TRBJ1-4, with D possibly TRBD1 on 5 matching bases. Germline V gene data show CDR1 as SQVTM and CDR2 as ANQGSEA. V gave up 4 bases and J gave up 14 bases, with 17 bases separating them. The CDR3 consists of 12 residues. CDR3: CSVVDGGLRLFF. The CDR3 DNA reads as TGCAGCGTTGTGGATGGGGGTTTGAGGCTGTTTTTT.

This clonotype was counted ten times or more. The chain links TRBV11-2 to TRBJ2-3; D is perhaps TRBD2 (6 bases). The V and J ends lost 0 bases and 1 base respectively, with 11 bases between them. The germline gives CDR1 SGHAT, CDR2 FQNNGV. The CDR3 has 16 residues. The chain's CDR3 is CASSLDLAGRTDTQYF. DNA for the CDR3: TGTGCCAGCAGCTTAGATCTGGCGGGGCGCACAGATACGCAGTATTTT.

The chain carries TRBV12-3 or TRBV12-4 and TRBJ1-2, with 8 bases that match TRBD1. V lost 4 bases to trimming and J lost 6 bases; unmatched junction nucleotides: 4. The CDR3 contains 13 residues. The chain's CDR3 is CASSSGGVDGYTF. The DNA for the CDR3 is TGTGCCAGCAGTTCAGGGGGCGTAGATGGCTACACCTTC.

The CDR3 sequence: CSVEGVGAQETQYF. The CDR3 DNA is TGCAGCGTTGAAGGTGTGGGGGCCCAAGAGACCCAGTACTTC. The V gene is TRBV29-1, the J gene TRBJ2-5; D perhaps matches TRBD1 (6 bases). The V end was cut by 1 base, the J end by 1 base, with 10 bases between. The CDR3 spans 14 residues. Germline CDR1 reads SQVTM; CDR2 reads ANQGSEA. The full variable domain, rest sourced from reference TRBV29-1 and TRBJ2-5, is SAVISQKPSRDICQRGTSLTIQCQVDSQVTMMFWYRQQPGQSLTLIATANQGSEATYESGFVIDKFPISRPNLTFSTLTVSNMSPEDSSIYLCSVEGVGAQETQYFGPGTRLLVL.

The V call is TRBV2, the J call TRBJ2-7, with no clear D. This CDR3 spans 10 amino acids. Germline assignment: CDR1 SNHLY and CDR2 FYNNEI. Trimming stripped 4 bases from V and 6 bases from J, with 4 bases between. CDR3 nucleotide sequence: TGTGCCAGCAGTGCGACCGAGCAGTACTTC. Translating gives CASSATEQYF.

This clonotype was seen only a few times. The V gene is TRBV19, the J gene TRBJ1-5; 7 nucleotides agree with TRBD1. With V trimmed by 6 bases and J by 7 bases, 3 bases remained unmatched. This CDR3 has 12 residues. Germline assignment: CDR1 LNHDA and CDR2 SQIVND (reference sequence). Written as DNA, the CDR3 is TGTGCCAGTAGCAGGGGACAGCAGCCCCAGCATTTT. Its protein is CASSRGQQPQHF.

The sample holds many counts of this clonotype. V usage is TRBV4-3 and J usage is TRBJ2-3; 7 positions agree with TRBD1. CDR3 length: 15 amino acids. Germline loops: CDR1 LGHNA, CDR2 YSLEER. The V and J ends lost 2 bases and 2 bases, in that order; junction bases with no gene match: 4. The CDR3 coding sequence is TGCGCCAGCAGCCAAAGGGACAGACTCACAGATACGCAGTATTTT. As protein: CASSQRDRLTDTQYF.

The sample holds a few counts of this clonotype. The chain links TRBV10-1 to TRBJ2-1; 9 positions agree with TRBD1. The CDR3 has 16 amino acids. Losses at the gene ends were 2 bases for V and 0 bases for J; bases not matched to a gene: 2. Germline V gene data show CDR1 as WNHNN and CDR2 as SYGVQD (reference sequence). In nucleotides, the CDR3 is TGCGCCAGCAGTGAGGGGACAGGGCTCTCCTACAATGAGCAGTTCTTC. Amino acids: CASSEGTGLSYNEQFF.